This T cell receptor (beta chain) derives from a study of blood T cell repertoires in COVID-19. Background on the study: Acute-phase and convalescent COVID-19 samples originated in the United States, Italy and Spain. The analysed material was cDNA or gDNA that came from T cells, B-cell-depleted T cells, or PBMCs.

TCRdb's copy holds only in-frame clones and misses some; the assay was immunoSEQ multiplex PCR. Among more than 85,000 clones listed, roughly 85% were seen once. Only a few counts were recorded for this clone. The CDR3 spans 14 residues. Germline CDR1 is MNHEY and CDR2 is SVGAGI. V was shortened by 7 bases and J by 3 bases, with 16 bases between the two germline ends. The clonotype comes from a woman aged 55-69 years with acute or convalescent COVID-19. The gene calls are TRBV6-5 and TRBJ2-7, with a weak D call TRBD1 (5 bases). Sequenced input: peripheral blood. The CDR3: CASTTPTGIYEQYF. The CDR3 region has the DNA TGTGCCAGCACTACCCCTACAGGAATCTACGAGCAGTACTTC.